These 24 T cell receptor beta chains came from one sample sequenced in a study of blood T cells in healthy people across ages (dated by TCRdb to the mid-2010s). Libraries were built with 5' RACE. TCRdb names Illumina HiSeq 2500 as the instrument used. A second PCR of about 7 to 12 cycles was run with a J-beta primer mix and a sample-barcoded 5' primer. The public reads were quality trimmed at Q25 with fastp and then assembled into clones with MiXCR by TCRdb, keeping productive beta chains. Each entry merges the rows of one CDR3 protein and shows their most common DNA and genes. In all, the sample holds about 720,000 distinct CDR3 sequences, and approximately 21% of those were seen once. Approximately 20% of the sample is taken by the ten largest. The sample taken for sequencing was blood. The receptors were gathered from a man between 65 and 79 years old in good health.

This clonotype was picked up a small number of times. CDR3 sequence (DNA): TGTGCCAGCAGCTTACAGGGTGTCGAGCAGTACTTC. Translation gives CASSLQGVEQYF. This chain joins TRBV7-6 and TRBJ2-5, with D perhaps matching TRBD1 (5 bases). The J call is uncertain, as TRBJ2-7 better fits the DNA end. Germline V gene sequence: CDR1 SGHVS, CDR2 FNYEAQ. The CDR3 runs 12 residues.

This clonotype showed up just a few times. J is TRBJ2-3 and V is TRBV5-1, with 11 bases that match TRBD2. Germline V gene lookup returns CDR1 SGHRS and CDR2 YFSETQ. The CDR3 has 16 residues. Trimming at V came to 5 bases and at J to 2 bases, leaving 7 bases not matched to a gene. Here the CDR3 DNA reads TGCGCCAGCAGAATGGGACTAGCGGATTACACAGATACGCAGTATTTT. Translation gives CASRMGLADYTDTQYF.

The rearrangement joins TRBV11-2 to TRBJ2-5; a possible D gene is TRBD2 (5 bases). This CDR3 comprises 15 residues. The V end lost 0 bases, the J end lost 4 bases, and 12 bases lay between the germline ends. Germline assignment: CDR1 SGHAT and CDR2 FQNNGV. The CDR3 is CASSLESGLGETQYF. CDR3 nucleotide sequence: TGTGCCAGCAGCTTAGAGAGCGGCCTAGGAGAGACCCAGTACTTC.

This rearrangement joins TRBV12-3 or TRBV12-4 to TRBJ2-3, with 14 bases identical to TRBD2. The CDR3 runs to 16 residues. Trimming removed 5 bases from V and 6 bases from J; junction bases left unmatched: 7. CDR3 nucleotides: TGTGCCAGCAGTCCACCGGGACTAGCGGGGGCTGATACGCAGTATTTT. This translates into CASSPPGLAGADTQYF.

This clonotype was picked up a small number of times. The chain carries TRBV7-3 and TRBJ2-3; D may be TRBD1 (5 bases). The ends were cut back, 1 base at V and 8 bases at J, with 13 bases in the middle. Germline CDR1 and CDR2: SGHTA and FQGTGA. The CDR3 is made up of 14 amino acids. The DNA of the CDR3 is TGTGCCAGCAGCTTAAACCTACAGGACACTACGCAGTATTTT. Translation: CASSLNLQDTTQYF.

This clonotype appeared many times. The chain uses TRBV3-1 and TRBJ1-1; no clear D gene. The V gene's germline CDR1 is LGHDT and CDR2 YNNKEL (reference sequence). The CDR3 spans 13 residues. Deletions cut 1 base from V and 1 base from J, with 4 bases between. The CDR3 is CASSQVRNTEAFF. The CDR3 DNA sequence: TGTGCCAGCAGCCAAGTCCGGAACACTGAAGCTTTCTTT.

V and J are TRBV5-5 and TRBJ2-6; 7 bases map to TRBD1. Germline lookup yields CDR1 SGHKS and CDR2 YYEKEE (reference sequence). V lost 4 bases, J lost 1 base, and 11 bases stayed unmatched. This CDR3 has 18 amino acids. In DNA form, the CDR3 reads TGTGCCAGCAGCCCCCAGGGACAGTCTACGTCTGGGGCCAACGTCCTGACTTTC. Translating gives CASSPQGQSTSGANVLTF.

The chain joins TRBV9 to TRBJ2-1; 8 bases fit TRBD1. The trim removed 4 bases at V and 5 bases at J, leaving 8 bases unmatched. The CDR3 has 15 amino acids. Germline lookup yields CDR1 SGDLS and CDR2 YYNGEE. The CDR3 spells CASSQTGGLNNEQFF. The CDR3 DNA sequence: TGTGCCAGCAGCCAAACAGGGGGGTTGAACAATGAGCAGTTCTTC.

This clonotype was detected a few times. This chain joins TRBV20-1 and TRBJ1-1; D remains unclear. The CDR3 contains 11 residues. V lost 3 bases and J 11 bases, leaving 13 bases between the germline ends. CDR1 and CDR2 from the germline V gene are DFQATT and SNEGSKA (reference sequence). The CDR3, as DNA: TGCAGTGCTAGTGGGCCGTCGGAGGCTTTCTTT. Translation: CSASGPSEAFF.

In its sample, this clonotype was seen a few times. The chain couples TRBV12-3 or TRBV12-4 to TRBJ1-2; 7 bases map to TRBD1. J gave up 7 bases and V 5 bases, and 7 bases lay outside the gene matches. CDR3 length: 13 residues. This CDR3 reads CASSPGGYGGYTF. In DNA form, the CDR3 reads TGTGCCAGCAGTCCAGGGGGGTACGGTGGCTACACCTTC.

J is TRBJ2-1 and V is TRBV11-1; 14 nucleotides align to TRBD2. V lost 5 bases to trimming and J lost 9 bases; unmatched junction nucleotides: 3. The CDR3 consists of 14 residues. Germline CDR1 and CDR2: SGHAT and FQDESV (reference sequence). As DNA, the CDR3 is TGTGCCAGCAGCCAGGGACTAGCGGGAGTTGAGCAGTTCTTC. Its translation: CASSQGLAGVEQFF.

In its sample, this clonotype was seen many times. The chain links TRBV20-1 to TRBJ2-3; TRBD2 aligns across 8 bases. Germline CDR1 and CDR2: DFQATT and SNEGSKA (reference sequence). CDR3 length: 16 residues. The V segment lost 0 bases and the J segment 6 bases; nucleotides outside the gene matches: 11. CDR3 sequence reads: CSARDARGGGPDTQYF. For the CDR3, the DNA is TGCAGTGCTAGAGATGCTCGGGGGGGCGGGCCCGATACGCAGTATTTT.

This clonotype was detected many times. The V call is TRBV12-3 or TRBV12-4, the J call TRBJ2-7; D is possibly TRBD1 (6 bases). Deletions cut 9 bases from V and 1 base from J, with 10 bases between. The CDR3 is 12 amino acids. The CDR3 coding sequence is TGTGCCAGTGGGGGCATTTCCTACGAGCAGTACTTC. As protein: CASGGISYEQYF.

This clonotype showed up just a few times. J is TRBJ2-5 and V is TRBV24-1, with D possibly being TRBD1 (6 bases). Trimming removed 5 bases from V and 1 base from J, with 10 bases in between. The CDR3 runs to 14 residues. Germline assignment: CDR1 KGHDR and CDR2 SFDVKD. CDR3 bases: TGTGCCACCAGTGGGGGGCTGACCCAAGAGACCCAGTACTTC. Translation: CATSGGLTQETQYF.

The chain links TRBV6-6 to TRBJ2-7; D possibly corresponds to TRBD1 (6 bases). The germline V gene encodes CDR1 MNHNY and CDR2 SVGAGI (reference sequence). The length of the CDR3 is 15 residues. CDR3 coding DNA: TGTGCCGGCAGTTATTCCGGACAGAGCTCCTACGAGCAGTACGTC. This sequence encodes CAGSYSGQSSYEQYV.

V is TRBV30 and J is TRBJ1-3, with a possible D match to TRBD1 (6 bases). With 0 bases removed from V and 4 bases from J, the gap between germline ends came to 10 bases. The V gene's germline CDR1 is GTSNPN and CDR2 SVGIG (reference sequence). The CDR3 runs to 14 residues. CDR3 nucleotide sequence: TGTGCCTGGAGTGTCGGGGGGCCAGGAAACACCATATATTTT. Encoded protein: CAWSVGGPGNTIYF.

Comment on this clonotype: One junction end does not reproduce the germline sequence, and a read error may be involved. The V and J genes are TRBV10-1 and TRBJ2-3, with TRBD2 matching 11 bases. Germline-derived CDR1 and CDR2 are WNHNN and SYGVQD (reference sequence). CDR3 size: 23 residues. CDR3 in DNA: TGCGCCAGCAGAGGAGGGGCCGACTCCCGGCTAGCTAGCGGGGGGCTCCATACAGATACGCGGTATTTT. Residues: CASRGGADSRLASGGLHTDTRYF.

This clonotype was detected ten times or more. The genes are TRBV29-1 and TRBJ1-3; no reliable D call. V was trimmed by 6 bases and J by 3 bases, leaving 6 bases between them. Germline CDR1 reads SQVTM; CDR2 reads ANQGSEA. CDR3 length: 11 amino acids. In DNA form, the CDR3 reads TGCAGCGTCTTGATTGGAAACACCATATATTTT. Its translation is CSVLIGNTIYF.

The chain recombines TRBV6-2 or TRBV6-3 with TRBJ2-7; 11 nucleotides line up with TRBD1. Germline V lookup: CDR1 MNHEY, CDR2 SVGEGT. This CDR3 is 14 amino acids long. Trimming cost V 6 bases and J 3 bases; bases outside gene matches: 4. The CDR3 DNA is TGTGCCAGCAGCCGGACAGGGGGCTACTACGAGCAGTACTTC. Its protein product is CASSRTGGYYEQYF.

With respect to this clonotype: The junction differs from germline at one of its ends, possibly a read error. The V gene is TRBV6-1, the J gene TRBJ2-6; D ambiguous. The CDR3 spans 17 residues. From germline, CDR1 is MNHNS and CDR2 SASEGT. In DNA, the CDR3 is TGTGCCAGCAGTCATGGACGGTCTCGCTCTGGGACCAACGTCCTGACTTTC. This gives the protein CASSHGRSRSGTNVLTF.

The genes are TRBV20-1 and TRBJ2-7, with D perhaps assigned TRBD1 or TRBD2 (5 bases each). The CDR3 totals 16 residues. Germline V gene data show CDR1 as DFQATT and CDR2 as SNEGSKA (reference sequence). Trimming removed 5 bases from V and 3 bases from J, with 23 bases in between. In DNA form, the CDR3 reads TGCAGTGCTGAGGGCGCGGAAGGCCAGGGTTACTACGAGCAGTACTTC. Its translation: CSAEGAEGQGYYEQYF.

This clonotype was counted only a few times. The gene calls are TRBV5-6 and TRBJ2-3, with 10 bases lining up with TRBD2. Germline CDR1 SGHDT, CDR2 YYEEEE. Germline trimming cut 1 base from V and 2 bases from J; bases unmatched to any gene: 7. This CDR3 is 17 amino acids long. The CDR3 DNA is TGTGCCAGCAGCTTGAGGAGTAGCGGGGGGCCCACAGATACGCAGTATTTT. This translates into CASSLRSSGGPTDTQYF. The variable domain in full, with the rest retrieved from reference TRBV5-6 and TRBJ2-3, is DAGVTQSPTHLIKTRGQQVTLRCSPKSGHDTVSWYQQALGQGPQFIFQYYEEEERQRGNFPDRFSGHQFPNYSSELNVNALLLGDSALYLCASSLRSSGGPTDTQYFGPGTRLTVL.

There are a few counts of this clonotype. The final CDR3 position lacks the conserved phenylalanine or tryptophan, pointing to a likely read error. The limits of the CDR3 on the DNA are not certain, so only TCRdb's listed CDR3 is given. The chain couples TRBV7-2 to TRBJ2-5; the D call of TRBD1 is as the table states it, not checked on the DNA. The germline gives CDR1 SGHTA, CDR2 FQGNSA. Counting both end residues, the CDR3 totals 12 amino acids. The CDR3 is CASGERDSRLRV.

This clonotype has a handful of counts. The chain couples TRBV9 to TRBJ2-2; 7 nucleotides align to TRBD2. V gave up 2 bases and J gave up 6 bases; unmatched junction bases: 7. Germline-derived CDR1 and CDR2 are SGDLS and YYNGEE. The CDR3 consists of 15 residues. CDR3 DNA: TGTGCCAGCAGCGTCTCTAGCGGAATCTCCGGGGAGCTGTTTTTT. This encodes CASSVSSGISGELFF.